The rows below give T cell receptor beta chains drawn from one sample of a study of blood T cell repertoires in COVID-19. Assay: immunoSEQ multiplex PCR; the TCRdb copy retains only in-frame clones and omits some. The sample holds 60,000 to 65,000 clones, roughly 84% seen once. Specimen: peripheral blood. These TCRs come from a man aged 55 to 69 with COVID-19, enrolled during active disease. Both conserved end residues are part of each CDR3.

J gene | CDR3 length | V gene | CDR3 protein
TRBJ2-5 | 15 | TRBV5-1 | CASSFGQGAGETQYF
TRBJ2-3 | 18 | TRBV11-3 | CASSSPAGTSGGTDTQYF
TRBJ2-7 | 15 | TRBV7-2 | CASSHTTGVFYEQYF
TRBJ2-1 | 17 | TRBV5-1 | CASNNLAGLSSYNEQFF
TRBJ1-1 | 15 | TRBV19 | CASSISGGSETEAFF
TRBJ1-2 | 12 | TRBV27 | CASSLQGYGYTF
TRBJ1-3 | 12 | TRBV11-2 | CASSREGNTIYF
TRBJ2-1 | 13 | TRBV3-1/TRBV3-2 | CATRQGAHGEQFF
TRBJ2-1 | 17 | TRBV24-1 | CATSMGTSGHALNEQFF
TRBJ2-5 | 19 | TRBV21-1 | CASSSGGVVALREEETQYF
TRBJ2-7 | 13 | TRBV6-1 | CASSDLDAYEQYF
TRBJ2-1 | 16 | TRBV7-9 | CASSLGGGSSGREQFF
TRBJ2-5 | 16 | TRBV9 | CASSVEGLEGGETQYF
TRBJ2-2 | 16 | TRBV2 | CASSERGRSDTGELFF
TRBJ1-2 | 14 | TRBV19 | CASSLAGFTYGYTF
TRBJ2-5 | 11 | TRBV20-1 | CSASKRQDQYF
TRBJ2-2 | 14 | TRBV2 | CARGQGSDTGELFF
TRBJ2-2 | 15 | TRBV2 | CASSAIQGRGRELFF
TRBJ1-2 | 11 | TRBV25-1 | CASNTVGGYTF
TRBJ1-2 | 13 | TRBV29-1 | CSAGRGAGYGYTF
TRBJ1-2 | 15 | TRBV6-5 | CASRTGLTRGYGYTF
TRBJ2-5 | 16 | TRBV18 | CASSPKDSGSGATQYF
TRBJ2-7 | 12 | TRBV6-5 | CASSRVGYEQYF
TRBJ1-1 | 14 | TRBV5-1 | CASSEQGGTTEAFF
TRBJ2-5 | 13 | TRBV6-5 | CASSRGGGETQYF
TRBJ1-1 | 15 | TRBV6-5 | CASSYSSGGRAEAFF
TRBJ2-7 | 17 | TRBV4-2 | CASSQLASGGNSYEQYF
TRBJ2-5 | 14 | TRBV7-9 | CASSLAPVQETQYF
TRBJ2-3 | 17 | TRBV5-1 | CASSLLRASGGTDTQYF
TRBJ1-5 | 13 | TRBV6-1 | CASSEHRVQPQHF
TRBJ1-5 | 14 | TRBV28 | CASSLPGDGQPQHF
TRBJ2-5 | 14 | TRBV24-1 | CATSDLGQGETQYF
TRBJ2-5 | 19 | TRBV18 | CASSTQAGTATPLQETQYF
TRBJ2-7 | 12 | TRBV5-1 | CASSLEYNEQYF
TRBJ2-7 | 14 | TRBV10-3 | CAISADRGNNEQYF
TRBJ2-5 | 14 | TRBV2 | CASSDPSSGETQYF
TRBJ2-5 | 15 | TRBV10-3 | CATRWGSSSKETQYF
TRBJ1-1 | 14 | TRBV19 | CASSPQILNTEAFF
TRBJ2-1 | 15 | TRBV7-3 | CASSFQTGTPHEQFF
TRBJ1-5 | 17 | TRBV29-1 | CSVGGAGGTYSNQPQHF
TRBJ1-3 | 14 | TRBV6-5 | CASSYGRAGNTIYF
TRBJ2-2 | 18 | TRBV11-2 | CASSLVFLRTSGSGGAVF